This entry describes one T cell receptor (beta chain). In germline, CDR1 is ENHRY, CDR2 SYGVKD. V was cut by 5 bases and J by 4 bases, with 20 bases left in between. The CDR3 covers 17 residues. The source of the sample is a study of Graves' ophthalmopathy and Graves' hyperthyroidism. Amplification of the TCR beta CDR3 regions used RNA transcripts (as template). Investigators did first-round RT-PCR with HTBI primers, then second-round multiplex PCR. TCRdb independently ran MiXCR on the multiplex PCR reads; one entry per CDR3 protein. In the table there are about 620,000 distinct CDR3 sequences, about a fifth of which are singletons.

The chain uses TRBV10-3 and TRBJ1-4; maybe TRBD1 (6 bases). The sequencing sample was made of peripheral blood. The receptor's source is a woman aged 18-29 years with stable Graves' hyperthyroidism. Some clones in this sample may be carry-over from other donors' samples. DNA of the CDR3: TGTGCCATCAGTCAGACAGGCGACCTCCTCCTTAATGAAAAACTGTTTTTT. Residues: CAISQTGDLLLNEKLFF.